This T cell receptor beta chain appears in the sequencing data of a study of T cells in localized non-small cell lung cancer. Study-level points and caveats: Longer overall survival accompanied higher blood T cell density.

A word on this clone: Antigen: not known.

The V end lost 3 bases, the J end lost 3 bases, and 8 bases lay between the germline ends. CDR1 and CDR2 (germline): MNHEY, SVGAGI. This CDR3 region has 13 residues. Sequenced by immunoSEQ multiplex PCR; TCRdb stores in-frame clones only, minus some. The sample includes about 13,000 clones, 86% seen only once; the top ten take 50% to 75%. This chain joins TRBV6-5 and TRBJ2-5; the D gene is possibly TRBD2 (5 bases). Sequences were derived from peripheral blood, sampled before any cancer treatment. This TCR was recovered from a male donor aged 60 or over with stage III lung adenocarcinoma. In DNA form, the CDR3 reads TGTGCCAGCAGTTATAGCGACAAAGAGACCCAGTACTTC. Protein sequence: CASSYSDKETQYF.